A single sample gave rise to the 11 T cell receptor beta chains below, sequenced in a study of regulatory T cells in long-lasting Graves disease. Relying on iRepertoire HTBI primers and Arm-PCR of CDR3 regions, the team built TCR beta libraries. From the multiplex PCR reads, TCRdb called clonotypes with MiXCR, one entry per CDR3 protein. This table has 200,000 to 250,000 distinct CDR3 sequences, roughly 20% appearing once. Time point indicated: newly diagnosed GD, antithyroid drugs for less than 3 months. Isolated PBMC RNA provided the starting material for the TCR library. These data also formed part of another study, on T cells in Graves' hyperthyroidism and ophthalmopathy.

Sample: peripheral blood mononuclear cells (PBMCs), taken at new diagnosis, from a patient treated with antithyroid drugs. These receptors were taken from a woman under 40 with Graves disease.

In this sample, this clonotype turned up many times. This chain connects TRBV5-4 to TRBJ2-7, with 9 bases fitting TRBD1. With 3 bases clipped from V and 2 bases from J, the junction kept 6 bases outside the gene matches. From germline, CDR1 is SGHNT and CDR2 YYREEE (reference sequence). The CDR3 totals 15 residues. DNA of the CDR3: TGTGCCAGCAGCTCATCCAACAGGGGGCCCTACGAGCAGTACTTC. Protein sequence: CASSSSNRGPYEQYF.

The chain uses TRBV27 and TRBJ2-2; the match to TRBD2 covers 12 bases. The junction had 14 bases not matched to a gene; V was cut back by 5 bases and J by 4 bases. Per the germline V gene, CDR1 is MNHEY and CDR2 is SMNVEV (reference sequence). This CDR3 is built from 19 residues. CDR3 in amino acids: CASSTLMARLAGVTGELFF. CDR3 DNA: TGTGCCAGCAGTACCCTTATGGCCCGACTAGCGGGAGTCACCGGGGAGCTGTTTTTT.

This clonotype was found many times. The chain combines TRBV11-2 with TRBJ1-1, with D unresolved. This CDR3 comprises 16 residues. V was pared by 1 base and J by 7 bases, with 19 bases between. Germline V lookup: CDR1 SGHAT, CDR2 FQNNGV. This chain's CDR3 is CASSLAVKAGQDEAFF. The CDR3 region has the DNA TGTGCCAGCAGCTTAGCGGTTAAAGCGGGCCAGGATGAAGCTTTCTTT.

At least ten counts were recorded for this clonotype. The chain carries TRBV18 and TRBJ1-5; D ambiguous. CDR3 size: 15 residues. The V end was cut by 3 bases, the J end by 0 bases, with 9 bases between. Germline loops: CDR1 KGHSH, CDR2 LQKENI. CDR3 in DNA: TGTGCCAGCTCACCGACGGAATATAGCAATCAGCCCCAGCATTTT. Amino acids: CASSPTEYSNQPQHF.

The table lists this clonotype with many counts. The rearrangement links TRBV11-3 to TRBJ2-3, with 13 bases fitting TRBD2. CDR1 is SGHNT, CDR2 YENEEA, per germline. J was trimmed by 5 bases and V by 5 bases; bases with no gene match: 7. The CDR3 loop spans 16 amino acids. The CDR3 spells CASSAGTSGVRDTQYF. The CDR3 bases are TGTGCCAGCAGCGCTGGGACTAGCGGGGTGAGAGATACGCAGTATTTT.

This clonotype was counted at least ten times. The chain carries TRBV6-2 or TRBV6-3 and TRBJ1-2; 8 bases match TRBD1. The germline V gene encodes CDR1 MNHEY and CDR2 SVGEGT. With 4 bases clipped from V and 4 bases from J, the junction kept 5 bases outside the gene matches. This CDR3 is built from 14 residues. The chain's CDR3 is CASSLGQVFYGYTF. The DNA of the CDR3 is TGTGCCAGCAGTTTGGGACAGGTATTCTATGGCTACACCTTC.

This clonotype has a count of ten or more. The rearrangement joins TRBV7-9 to TRBJ2-7; 7 bases match TRBD1. Germline V gives CDR1 SEHNR, CDR2 FQNEAQ (reference sequence). V gave up 2 bases and J gave up 0 bases; unmatched junction bases: 16. This CDR3 region has 19 residues. The CDR3 DNA sequence: TGTGCCAGCAGCTTATCCGGGACAGCCTCGCATAATCCCTCCTACGAGCAGTACTTC. Its protein product is CASSLSGTASHNPSYEQYF.

This clonotype showed up many times. The chain joins TRBV5-6 to TRBJ1-2, with D hard to call. The CDR3 has 13 residues. CDR1 and CDR2 (germline): SGHDT, YYEEEE. Trimming removed 0 bases from V and 8 bases from J, with 11 bases in between. In DNA, the CDR3 is TGTGCCAGCAGCTTGGAGAGGGCCTGGGGCTACACCTTC. Translated: CASSLERAWGYTF.

This clonotype was recorded many times. V and J are TRBV20-1 and TRBJ2-7; 9 bases fit TRBD2. Germline V CDR1 and CDR2: DFQATT, SNEGSKA (reference sequence). The V gene end was trimmed by 4 bases and the J gene end by 5 bases; junction bases not matched to a gene: 9. The CDR3 covers 14 residues. The CDR3 DNA reads TGCAGTGCTACCCCATTAGCGGGGGACCACGAGCAGTACTTC. Translated, it gives CSATPLAGDHEQYF.

In this sample, this clonotype turned up many times. The V and J genes are TRBV6-6 and TRBJ2-1; 11 nucleotides agree with TRBD2. The CDR3 totals 18 residues. CDR1 is MNHNY, CDR2 SVGAGI, per germline (reference sequence). V gave up 0 bases and J gave up 1 base; unmatched junction bases: 5. The CDR3 DNA is TGTGCCAGCAGTTACTCGACTAGCGGGAAAGCATCCTACAATGAGCAGTTCTTC. Translation gives CASSYSTSGKASYNEQFF.

This clonotype was recorded many times. The V gene is TRBV28, the J gene TRBJ2-3, with TRBD1 matching over 7 bases. The end of the DNA is better explained by TRBJ2-7, so the J call may be wrong. CDR1 is MDHEN and CDR2 is SYDVKM in the germline V gene. The CDR3 spans 16 residues. The CDR3 is CASSYYYRGKGDEQYF. CDR3 coding DNA: TGTGCCAGCAGTTACTACTACAGGGGAAAGGGCGACGAGCAGTACTTC.